These 26 T cell receptor beta chains share one sample of origin, sequenced in a study of shared clonotypes between healthy human individuals (TCRdb year 2020). Library generation was performed with the immunoSEQ multiplex PCR assay. Sourced from immuneACCESS, this table was stored by TCRdb with only in-frame sequences that have V and J called. A share of the clones is absent; for the studies checked, an unresolved V gene accounts for under half, and the remainder has no known explanation. This sample holds some 380,000 clones; 96% were observed only once. Of the sample, approximately 0.32% is held by the ten largest clones. The sequenced material came from memory CD8+ T cells sorted from blood. The cell subset or site tag for this specimen amounts to: CD45RO+ cells pooled with CCR7-negative TemRA cells. Receptors were obtained from a man aged 30 to 45 in good health.

The chain joins TRBV28 to TRBJ1-3; no clear D. The V gene's germline CDR1 is MDHEN and CDR2 SYDVKM. The CDR3 length is 12 residues. The ends were cut back, 2 bases at V and 7 bases at J, with 6 bases in the middle. The CDR3: CASSLAFNTIYF. In DNA form, the CDR3 reads TGTGCCAGCAGTTTAGCGTTCAACACCATATATTTT.

With respect to this clone: The same CDR3 can be traced to other DNA sequences in this sample. The rearrangement joins TRBV5-1 to TRBJ2-1; 10 positions agree with TRBD2. The CDR3 is 15 amino acids. Germline CDR1 and CDR2: SGHRS and YFSETQ. After removal of 0 bases from V and 3 bases from J, the junction contained 0 bases not matched to a gene. This chain's CDR3 is CASSLGTSGYNEQFF. The CDR3, as DNA: TGCGCCAGCAGCTTGGGGACTAGCGGCTACAATGAGCAGTTCTTC.

The chain carries TRBV5-1 and TRBJ2-3, with TRBD1 identical over 11 bases. Germline trimming cut 4 bases from V and 0 bases from J; bases unmatched to any gene: 13. Germline lookup yields CDR1 SGHRS and CDR2 YFSETQ. The CDR3 runs 19 residues. The CDR3 nucleotides read TGCGCCAGCAGCCAGCGGACAGGGGGCGCGGGCGCTAGCACAGATACGCAGTATTTT. It yields the protein CASSQRTGGAGASTDTQYF.

The chain carries TRBV6-6 and TRBJ2-1; no definite D call. V dropped 10 bases and J dropped 6 bases, with 19 bases sitting between them. This CDR3 region has 14 residues. CDR1 MNHNY and CDR2 SVGAGI come from the germline V gene (reference sequence). The CDR3 region has the DNA TGTGCCACCCAGGATGGGGATCGACCCAATGAGCAGTTCTTC. Amino acids: CATQDGDRPNEQFF.

This clone was recorded once. The chain joins TRBV7-2 to TRBJ2-7; a possible D gene is TRBD1 (5 bases). CDR1 and CDR2 (germline): SGHTA, FQGNSA. V was cut by 0 bases and J by 2 bases, with 11 bases left in between. The CDR3 has 15 residues. CDR3 protein: CASSLAWGPTYEQYF. CDR3 DNA sequence: TGTGCCAGCAGCTTAGCGTGGGGCCCGACCTACGAGCAGTACTTC.

This chain joins TRBV29-1 and TRBJ1-1, with 8 bases matching TRBD1. CDR3 size: 13 residues. Germline CDR1 SQVTM, CDR2 ANQGSEA. V lost 6 bases to trimming and J lost 7 bases; unmatched junction nucleotides: 10. CDR3 residues: CSVRRGDRLEAFF. The DNA of the CDR3 is TGCAGCGTCAGACGAGGGGACAGGCTTGAAGCTTTCTTT.

This rearrangement joins TRBV2 to TRBJ2-7, with a possible D match to TRBD1 (5 bases). V lost 4 bases and J lost 2, with 12 bases in between. This CDR3 comprises 14 residues. CDR1 is SNHLY, CDR2 FYNNEI, per germline. The CDR3 here is CASSATEPPYEQYF. In nucleotides, the CDR3 is TGTGCCAGCAGTGCGACAGAACCTCCCTACGAGCAGTACTTC. Full variable domain (outside the CDR3, taken from reference TRBV2 and TRBJ2-7): EPEVTQTPSHQVTQMGQEVILRCVPISNHLYFYWYRQILGQKVEFLVSFYNNEISEKSEIFDDQFSVERPDGSNFTLKIRSTKLEDSAMYFCASSATEPPYEQYFGPGTRLTVT.

The V call is TRBV10-3, the J call TRBJ2-7, with D perhaps TRBD1 (7 bases). The CDR3 has 12 amino acids. The germline gives CDR1 ENHRY, CDR2 SYGVKD. Trimming took 8 bases from V and 0 from J, leaving 8 bases between them. CDR3 region: CAIQGGSYEQYF. CDR3 DNA sequence: TGTGCCATCCAGGGGGGCTCCTACGAGCAGTACTTC.

CDR3 residues: CASSWTGNIQYF. In DNA, the CDR3 is TGTGCCAGCAGCTGGACAGGGAACATTCAGTACTTC. V gene TRBV7-8 combines with J gene TRBJ2-4, with TRBD1 matching over 8 bases. Germline lookup yields CDR1 SGHVS and CDR2 FQNEAQ. The CDR3 loop spans 12 amino acids. With 4 bases clipped from V and 7 bases from J, the junction kept 0 bases outside the gene matches.

The V and J genes are TRBV5-1 and TRBJ2-3, with D possibly TRBD1 on 5 matching bases. V lost 4 bases to trimming and J lost 3 bases, with 15 bases between them. The CDR3 extends over 15 amino acids. Looked up from germline, CDR1 is SGHRS and CDR2 is YFSETQ. In nucleotides, the CDR3 is TGCGCCAGCAGCGGGGAAGGGGCTAGAACAGATACGCAGTATTTT. This encodes CASSGEGARTDTQYF.

V is TRBV28 and J is TRBJ2-7, with D perhaps matching TRBD2 (6 bases). Germline V gene lookup returns CDR1 MDHEN and CDR2 SYDVKM. V was pared by 5 bases and J by 5 bases, with 16 bases between. The CDR3 length is 14 residues. CDR3 DNA sequence: TGTGCCAGCAGTCTCGGGAGACGAGGAAACGAGCAGTACTTC. This translates into CASSLGRRGNEQYF.

This clone appeared a single time. The chain links TRBV5-1 to TRBJ2-7, with D possibly TRBD1 on 6 matching bases. The V gene lost 2 bases and the J gene lost 5 bases, with 8 bases spanning the gap. Germline V gene lookup returns CDR1 SGHRS and CDR2 YFSETQ. The CDR3 loop spans 12 amino acids. CDR3 sequence: CASSFNRDEQYF. CDR3 coding DNA: TGCGCCAGCAGCTTCAACAGGGACGAGCAGTACTTC.

This rearrangement joins TRBV5-5 to TRBJ2-7; 8 nucleotides line up with TRBD2. This CDR3 spans 16 amino acids. Germline assignment: CDR1 SGHKS and CDR2 YYEKEE (reference sequence). Unmatched junction bases numbered 10, after V lost 1 base and J lost 4 bases. The CDR3 DNA sequence: TGTGCCAGCAGCTTGCGCCTAACTAGCGGCACATACGAGCAGTACTTC. It encodes CASSLRLTSGTYEQYF.

The CDR3 is CASREGSSYNEQFF. The CDR3 nucleotides read TGCGCCAGCAGGGAGGGAAGCTCCTACAATGAGCAGTTCTTC. This rearrangement joins TRBV5-1 to TRBJ2-1, with D tentatively TRBD2 (6 bases). Trimming removed 5 bases at V and 0 bases at J, with 9 bases between. CDR1 is SGHRS, CDR2 YFSETQ, per germline. This CDR3 has 14 residues.

Worth noting for this clone: At the DNA level, this CDR3 is encoded by other sequences in the same sample as well. The chain employs TRBV27 and TRBJ2-7; D gene uncertain. V was trimmed by 2 bases and J by 4 bases, leaving 6 bases between them. Looked up from germline, CDR1 is MNHEY and CDR2 is SMNVEV (reference sequence). The CDR3 has 12 residues. The CDR3, as DNA: TGTGCCAGCAGTTTACGTGGTTACGAGCAGTACTTC. This encodes CASSLRGYEQYF.

This rearrangement joins TRBV28 to TRBJ1-2; D is unclear. The CDR3 totals 12 residues. V was trimmed by 8 bases and J by 0 bases, leaving 7 bases between them. The germline V gene has CDR1 MDHEN and CDR2 SYDVKM. The CDR3 is CASGKANYGYTF. The CDR3 region has the DNA TGTGCCAGCGGGAAAGCTAACTATGGCTACACCTTC.

In DNA form, the CDR3 reads TGCGCCAGCAGCTTGCGGCGAGTCGGCACAGATACGCAGTATTTT. It codes for CASSLRRVGTDTQYF. This sequence joins TRBV5-1 and TRBJ2-3; D gene ambiguous. CDR1 and CDR2 from the germline V gene are SGHRS and YFSETQ. This CDR3 contains 15 residues. Trimming removed 1 base at V and 1 base at J, with 10 bases between.

This clone was recorded once. The chain links TRBV28 to TRBJ1-4; 7 bases match TRBD1. The V gene end was trimmed by 6 bases and the J gene end by 7 bases; junction bases not matched to a gene: 8. Germline values: CDR1 MDHEN, CDR2 SYDVKM. The CDR3 has 14 amino acids. The CDR3: CASSRTGLFEKLFF. Written as DNA, the CDR3 is TGTGCCAGCAGCCGGACAGGACTTTTTGAAAAACTGTTTTTT.

The rearrangement joins TRBV5-4 to TRBJ1-6; weak D call: TRBD1 (5 bases). Germline loops: CDR1 SGHNT, CDR2 YYREEE (reference sequence). V was trimmed by 0 bases and J by 10 bases, leaving 8 bases between them. The CDR3 spans 13 residues. CDR3 DNA sequence: TGTGCCAGCAGCTTGGGGGGCGACTCACCCCTCCACTTT. It translates to CASSLGGDSPLHF.

The chain is built from TRBV19 and TRBJ2-5, with 14 bases lining up with TRBD2. Looked up from germline, CDR1 is LNHDA and CDR2 is SQIVND (reference sequence). The V segment lost 9 bases and the J segment 5 bases; nucleotides outside the gene matches: 11. This CDR3 is built from 16 residues. The CDR3 protein is CARAGLAGGMRETQYF. The DNA for the CDR3 is TGTGCCAGAGCCGGACTAGCGGGAGGAATGCGGGAGACCCAGTACTTC.

V usage is TRBV30 and J usage is TRBJ2-3; D is unresolved. The CDR3 has 12 residues. From germline, CDR1 is GTSNPN and CDR2 SVGIG (reference sequence). Between the trimmed V and J ends, which lost 5 bases and 7 bases, there was a span of 13 bases. The CDR3 loop reads CAWDLSKYTQYF. The CDR3 bases are TGTGCCTGGGACTTGTCCAAGTATACGCAGTATTTT.

The V gene is TRBV28, the J gene TRBJ1-5; D uncertain. The CDR3 totals 16 residues. Trimming pared 5 bases from V and 2 bases from J, leaving 16 bases between. CDR1 MDHEN and CDR2 SYDVKM come from the germline V gene. This CDR3 reads CASSAEPGRGNQPQHF. The CDR3 DNA reads TGTGCCAGCAGTGCCGAGCCCGGACGGGGCAATCAGCCCCAGCATTTT.

The chain joins TRBV12-5 to TRBJ2-1; possibly TRBD2 for D (5 bases). Germline V gene data show CDR1 as LGHNT and CDR2 as FRNRAP. CDR3 size: 15 residues. Trimming took 4 bases from V and 1 from J, leaving 11 bases between them. DNA for the CDR3: TGTGCTAGTGGTTATGGGAGTCGGTCCTACAATGAGCAGTTCTTC. This encodes CASGYGSRSYNEQFF. The whole variable domain, remainder taken from reference TRBV12-5 and TRBJ2-1, is DARVTQTPRHKVTEMGQEVTMRCQPILGHNTVFWYRQTMMQGLELLAYFRNRAPLDDSGMPKDRFSAEMPDATLATLKIQPSEPRDSAVYFCASGYGSRSYNEQFFGPGTRLTVL.

Remarks on this clone: Other nucleotide sequences from this sample produce the same CDR3. The chain has TRBV7-9 and TRBJ2-1; D gene unclear. V dropped 0 bases and J dropped 2 bases, with 2 bases sitting between them. This CDR3 region has 13 residues. The germline gives CDR1 SEHNR, CDR2 FQNEAQ (reference sequence). The CDR3 protein is CASSLAPYNEQFF. The CDR3 DNA is TGTGCCAGCAGCTTAGCCCCCTACAATGAGCAGTTCTTC. Together with reference TRBV7-9 and TRBJ2-1, the CDR3 gives the full variable domain: DTGVSQNPRHKITKRGQNVTFRCDPISEHNRLYWYRQTLGQGPEFLTYFQNEAQLEKSRLLSDRFSAERPKGSFSTLEIQRTEQGDSAMYLCASSLAPYNEQFFGPGTRLTVL.

The CDR3 loop reads CASSPQEAGSDYGYTF. The CDR3 bases are TGTGCCAGCTCACCACAAGAGGCAGGGTCGGACTATGGCTACACCTTC. This chain joins TRBV18 and TRBJ1-2; D perhaps matches TRBD1 (5 bases). The V end lost 1 base, the J end lost 3 bases, and 15 bases lay between the germline ends. CDR3 length: 16 amino acids. Germline V gene data show CDR1 as KGHSH and CDR2 as LQKENI.

This chain connects TRBV5-4 to TRBJ1-4; D remains ambiguous. V lost 7 bases, J lost 0 bases, and 4 bases lay in between. CDR1 is SGHNT and CDR2 is YYREEE in the germline V gene (reference sequence). The CDR3 has 12 residues. The CDR3 loop is CASAATNEKLFF. CDR3 DNA: TGTGCCAGCGCAGCAACTAATGAAAAACTGTTTTTT.